The text below deals with one T cell receptor beta chain. CDR1 SNHLY and CDR2 FYNNEI come from the germline V gene. The CDR3 loop spans 14 amino acids. The V end lost 4 bases, the J end lost 4 bases, and 14 bases lay between the germline ends. The data belong to a study of blood T cell repertoires in COVID-19. Study information: The study drew acute and convalescent COVID-19 samples from the United States, Italy and Spain. T cells, B-cell-depleted T cells, or PBMCs provided the cDNA or gDNA that served as material.

In the study's own analysis: Reference gene primer amplification gave nucleated cell count estimates. TCRdb's copy holds only in-frame clones and misses some; the assay was immunoSEQ multiplex PCR. V and J calls and clone size are as listed in that table; D and trimming were resolved from the DNA. The table has approximately 300,000 clones, around 90% seen once; the top ten hold about 2.2%. Specimen: peripheral blood. This receptor was taken from a woman aged 45 to 65 who had recovered from COVID-19. This chain uses TRBV2 with TRBJ2-7; D is perhaps TRBD1 (5 bases). This chain's CDR3 is CASSAGWGDYEQYF. As DNA, the CDR3 is TGTGCCAGCAGTGCAGGGTGGGGTGATTACGAGCAGTACTTC. The whole variable domain, remainder taken from reference TRBV2 and TRBJ2-7, is EPEVTQTPSHQVTQMGQEVILRCVPISNHLYFYWYRQILGQKVEFLVSFYNNEISEKSEIFDDQFSVERPDGSNFTLKIRSTKLEDSAMYFCASSAGWGDYEQYFGPGTRLTVT.